A selection of T cell receptor beta chains follows, all from one sample in a study of blood T cell repertoires in COVID-19. Generated by immunoSEQ multiplex PCR, the TCRdb table keeps only in-frame clones and is missing some. The top ten hold about 3.8% of the sample, which has 120,000 or so clones, 75% to 85% seen once. Sequencing input: peripheral blood. These receptors were collected from a woman aged 45 to 65 with acute or convalescent COVID-19. Both conserved end residues are part of each CDR3. D genes are given only for firm matches. A row's size may be missing; if present it is once, few, many or a size class.

V gene,clone size,J gene,D gene,CDR3 protein,CDR3 DNA
TRBV11-2,NA,TRBJ1-2,NA,CASSPQGYGYTF,TGTGCCAGCAGCCCACAGGGATATGGCTACACCTTC
TRBV15,NA,TRBJ2-2,NA,CATSRSDTGELFF,TGTGCCACCAGCAGATCAGACACCGGGGAGCTGTTTTTT
TRBV15,NA,TRBJ1-5,NA,CATSRDRGNQPQHF,TGTGCCACCAGCAGAGATCGAGGGAATCAGCCCCAGCATTTT
TRBV3-1/TRBV3-2,NA,TRBJ1-5,NA,CASSPQGSIQPQHF,TGTGCCAGCAGTCCACAGGGATCGATACAGCCCCAGCATTTT
TRBV5-4,NA,TRBJ2-7,NA,CASSLAGRGDYEQYF,TGTGCCAGCAGCTTGGCAGGGCGCGGCGACTACGAGCAGTACTTC
TRBV5-5,NA,TRBJ1-2,NA,CASSLERSAGGNGYTF,TGTGCCAGCAGCTTGGAGAGGAGTGCCGGGGGGAATGGCTACACCTTC
TRBV29-1,once,TRBJ2-3,TRBD2,CSVDRLAGDPYTQYF,TGCAGCGTTGACAGACTAGCGGGAGACCCCTATACGCAGTATTTT
TRBV6-1,NA,TRBJ1-2,TRBD1,CASSEAGGYGYTF,TGTGCCAGCAGTGAGGCAGGGGGCTATGGCTACACCTTC
TRBV7-9,NA,TRBJ2-7,NA,CASSFGGPPSYEQYF,TGTGCCAGCAGCTTCGGGGGGCCTCCTTCCTACGAGCAGTACTTC
TRBV10-2,NA,TRBJ1-2,NA,CASSEGGGYGYTF,TGCGCCAGCAGTGAGGGGGGAGGCTATGGCTACACCTTC
TRBV3-1/TRBV3-2,once,TRBJ2-5,TRBD2,CASSSLTSGGVQETQYF,TGTGCCAGCAGCTCCTTGACTAGCGGGGGGGTACAAGAGACCCAGTACTTC
TRBV27,once,TRBJ2-3,TRBD2,CASSPTSGRSTDTQYF,TGTGCCAGCAGCCCGACGTCCGGGAGGAGTACAGATACGCAGTATTTT
TRBV19,NA,TRBJ1-2,NA,CASSIGGRGLIGYTF,TGTGCCAGTAGTATAGGAGGCCGGGGTTTGATAGGCTACACCTTC